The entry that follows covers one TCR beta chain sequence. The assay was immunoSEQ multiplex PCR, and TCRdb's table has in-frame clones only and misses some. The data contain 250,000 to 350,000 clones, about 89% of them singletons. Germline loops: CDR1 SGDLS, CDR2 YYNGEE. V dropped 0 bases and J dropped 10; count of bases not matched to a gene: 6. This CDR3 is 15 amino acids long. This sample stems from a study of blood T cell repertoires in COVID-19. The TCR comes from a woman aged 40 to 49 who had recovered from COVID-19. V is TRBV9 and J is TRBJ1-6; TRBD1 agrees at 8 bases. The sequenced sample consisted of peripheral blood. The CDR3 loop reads CASSVDGQGRSPLHF. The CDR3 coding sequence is TGTGCCAGCAGCGTAGACGGACAGGGTAGGTCACCCCTCCACTTT.